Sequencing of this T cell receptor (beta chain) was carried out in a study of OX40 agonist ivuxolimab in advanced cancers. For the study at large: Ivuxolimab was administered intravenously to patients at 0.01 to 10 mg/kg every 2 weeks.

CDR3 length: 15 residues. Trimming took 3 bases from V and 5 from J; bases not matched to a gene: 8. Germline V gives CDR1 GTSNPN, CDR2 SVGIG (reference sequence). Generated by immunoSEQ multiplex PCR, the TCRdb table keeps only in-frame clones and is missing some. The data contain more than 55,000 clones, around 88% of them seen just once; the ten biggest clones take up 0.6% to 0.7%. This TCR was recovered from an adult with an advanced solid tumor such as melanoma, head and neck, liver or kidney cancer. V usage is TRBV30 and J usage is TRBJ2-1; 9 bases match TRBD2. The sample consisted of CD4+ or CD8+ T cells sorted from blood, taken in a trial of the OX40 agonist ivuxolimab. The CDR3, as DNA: TGTGCCTGGAGAAAGTTAGCGGGAGTAAACAATGAGCAGTTCTTC. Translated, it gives CAWRKLAGVNNEQFF.